What follows are 24 T cell receptor beta chains derived from one specimen sequenced in a study of blood T cell repertoires in COVID-19. Produced via immunoSEQ multiplex PCR; TCRdb's table is partial and in-frame only. The table has around 130,000 clones, 84% seen once. Sequenced sample: PBMCs or T cells enriched from blood (not recorded which). These receptors were taken from a woman aged 18-29 years who had been exposed to COVID-19.

This clone was recorded only once. The rearrangement joins TRBV27 to TRBJ1-2; no clear D. V lost 5 bases to trimming and J lost 2 bases, with 12 bases between them. The CDR3 spans 14 residues. The germline V gene has CDR1 MNHEY and CDR2 SMNVEV (reference sequence). The CDR3 nucleotides read TGTGCCAGCAGTCCTGAGTGGGAGAACTATGGCTACACCTTC. Its translation: CASSPEWENYGYTF.

This chain joins TRBV15 and TRBJ1-2, with D possibly being TRBD1 (5 bases). Looked up from germline, CDR1 is LNHNV and CDR2 is YYDKDF (reference sequence). This CDR3 spans 14 amino acids. Deletions cut 5 bases from V and 2 bases from J, with 12 bases between. This CDR3 reads CATSLDPGNYGYTF. The CDR3 bases are TGTGCCACCAGCCTAGATCCAGGGAACTATGGCTACACCTTC.

The CDR3 loop is CASSRLGQGPQETQYF. CDR3 nucleotides: TGTGCCAGCAGCCGCCTGGGACAGGGACCCCAAGAGACCCAGTACTTC. The chain uses TRBV7-2 and TRBJ2-5, with 9 bases fitting TRBD1. This CDR3 region has 16 residues. Germline CDR1 and CDR2: SGHTA and FQGNSA. Trimming at V came to 5 bases and at J to 1 base, leaving 8 bases not matched to a gene. The whole variable domain, filled in from reference TRBV7-2 and TRBJ2-5, reads GAGVSQSPSNKVTEKGKDVELRCDPISGHTALYWYRQSLGQGLEFLIYFQGNSAPDKSGLPSDRFSAERTGGSVSTLTIQRTQQEDSAVYLCASSRLGQGPQETQYFGPGTRLLVL.

This rearrangement joins TRBV5-5 to TRBJ1-5; unclear D gene. The V gene's germline CDR1 is SGHKS and CDR2 YYEKEE (reference sequence). V dropped 1 base and J dropped 5 bases, with 7 bases sitting between them. This CDR3 spans 13 amino acids. The DNA for the CDR3 is TGTGCCAGCAGCTTGTGGGAGGATCAGCCCCAGCATTTT. Translation gives CASSLWEDQPQHF.

This clone has only a few counts. The gene calls are TRBV29-1 and TRBJ2-4, with TRBD2 matching over 12 bases. The CDR3 loop spans 15 amino acids. With 7 bases clipped from V and 8 bases from J, the junction kept 12 bases outside the gene matches. Germline CDR1 is SQVTM and CDR2 is ANQGSEA. The DNA of the CDR3 is TGCAGCGCTGTTCAATCCCCTAGCGGGAGGGACATTCAGTACTTC. It is translated as CSAVQSPSGRDIQYF.

The CDR3 coding sequence is TGTGCCAGCAGCTCCACGGGACTAGCGGGAGTGAATGAGCAGTTCTTC. This sequence encodes CASSSTGLAGVNEQFF. The chain combines TRBV13 with TRBJ2-1, with 14 bases matching TRBD2. The CDR3 runs 16 residues. V was pared by 4 bases and J by 7 bases, with 6 bases of the junction left unmatched. The germline V gene encodes CDR1 PRHDT and CDR2 FYEKMQ (reference sequence).

The rearrangement uses TRBV30 and TRBJ1-2, with 9 bases lining up with TRBD1. Germline lookup yields CDR1 GTSNPN and CDR2 SVGIG (reference sequence). V trimming: 3 bases; J trimming: 7 bases; junction bases outside the gene matches: 3. This CDR3 has 12 amino acids. CDR3 region: CAWSGQGFGYTF. The CDR3 nucleotides are TGTGCCTGGAGCGGACAGGGGTTTGGCTACACCTTC.

The chain joins TRBV29-1 to TRBJ1-1; no clear D gene. Germline-derived CDR1 and CDR2 are SQVTM and ANQGSEA. V was pared by 6 bases and J by 4 bases, with 15 bases between. The CDR3 runs to 13 residues. CDR3 nucleotide sequence: TGCAGCGTCGGTGTTGGGGAGGGCACTGAAGCTTTCTTT. Amino acids: CSVGVGEGTEAFF.

CDR3 sequence: CASSIMVAGGLGSPLHF. The CDR3 region has the DNA TGTGCCAGTAGTATAATGGTAGCCGGGGGGCTCGGTTCACCCCTCCACTTT. The chain employs TRBV19 and TRBJ1-6; D is possibly TRBD1 (6 bases). The CDR3 totals 17 residues. CDR1 is LNHDA, CDR2 SQIVND, per germline (reference sequence). V was shortened by 2 bases and J by 9 bases, with 20 bases between the two germline ends.

This chain uses TRBV6-6 with TRBJ2-3, with TRBD2 matching 13 bases. The germline CDR1 and CDR2 sequences are MNHNY and SVGAGI (reference sequence). The CDR3 runs to 14 residues. After removal of 5 bases from V and 8 bases from J, the junction contained 4 bases not matched to a gene. CDR3 sequence: CASSLGTSGVTQYF. The CDR3 DNA reads as TGTGCCAGCAGTCTTGGGACTAGCGGGGTTACGCAGTATTTT.

This clone was seen a few times. The chain is built from TRBV2 and TRBJ1-1; TRBD1 agrees at 8 bases. Trimming cost V 8 bases and J 3 bases; bases outside gene matches: 23. The CDR3 contains 19 residues. Germline lookup yields CDR1 SNHLY and CDR2 FYNNEI. The CDR3 reads CASGSTTDRARAKDTEAFF. In nucleotides, the CDR3 is TGTGCCAGCGGCTCTACCACGGACAGGGCTCGCGCTAAGGACACTGAAGCTTTCTTT.

This clone was seen only a few times. CDR3 sequence reads: CASSPTGTGERSTQYF. CDR3 nucleotide sequence: TGTGCCAGCTCACCCACCGGGACAGGAGAAAGGTCAACCCAGTACTTC. The chain links TRBV18 to TRBJ2-5; 8 nucleotides line up with TRBD1. The germline CDR1 and CDR2 sequences are KGHSH and LQKENI. The CDR3 is 16 amino acids. V was pared by 3 bases and J by 8 bases, with 14 bases of the junction left unmatched.

The gene calls are TRBV23-1 and TRBJ1-2; the match to TRBD1 covers 7 bases. TRBV23-1 is noted as an ORF with a role that remains uncertain. This CDR3 is 16 amino acids long. Trimming removed 0 bases from V and 2 bases from J; junction bases left unmatched: 6. CDR3 DNA sequence: TGCGCCAGCAGTCAATCACCGGGACAGAAGAACTATGGCTACACCTTC. Protein product: CASSQSPGQKNYGYTF.

The CDR3 reads CASSLGTGVTEAFF. In DNA, the CDR3 is TGTGCCAGCAGCTTGGGGACAGGGGTGACTGAAGCTTTCTTT. The chain combines TRBV7-9 with TRBJ1-1, with 10 bases matching TRBD1. Germline CDR1 and CDR2: SEHNR and FQNEAQ (reference sequence). The CDR3 has 14 amino acids. With V trimmed by 3 bases and J by 5 bases, 3 bases remained unmatched.

V is TRBV10-3 and J is TRBJ1-6; TRBD1 might be the D (5 bases). The CDR3 runs to 13 residues. Trimming left V 0 bases short and J 8 bases short, with 5 bases between. Germline CDR1 is ENHRY and CDR2 is SYGVKD. The DNA of the CDR3 is TGTGCCATCAGTGAGTCAGGGGATTCACCCCTCCACTTT. As protein: CAISESGDSPLHF.

The chain has TRBV19 and TRBJ2-6, with unresolved D. The germline gives CDR1 LNHDA, CDR2 SQIVND (reference sequence). Trimming stripped 6 bases from V and 2 bases from J, with 8 bases between. The CDR3 contains 14 residues. The chain's CDR3 is CASRDGAGANVLTF. The CDR3 bases are TGTGCCAGTAGAGACGGAGCTGGGGCCAACGTCCTGACTTTC.

This clone was detected only once. The rearrangement uses TRBV24-1 and TRBJ2-7; 10 bases are shared with TRBD1. Germline CDR1 reads KGHDR; CDR2 reads SFDVKD. With 2 bases clipped from V and 5 bases from J, the junction kept 5 bases outside the gene matches. The CDR3 is made up of 15 amino acids. For the CDR3, the DNA is TGTGCCACCAGTGATTCTCGGACAGGGGGGAACGAGCAGTACTTC. Translation gives CATSDSRTGGNEQYF.

The chain joins TRBV7-2 to TRBJ2-3; 7 bases align to TRBD2. CDR3 length: 16 residues. V trimming: 3 bases; J trimming: 6 bases; junction bases outside the gene matches: 12. Germline CDR1 is SGHTA and CDR2 is FQGNSA. DNA for the CDR3: TGTGCCAGCAGCTTGGGCGGAGGGAGGGCCGGGGATACGCAGTATTTT. As protein: CASSLGGGRAGDTQYF.

CDR3 sequence (DNA): TGTGCCAGCTCACCACCTAGCGGGAGGGCCTCGGCCGGGGAGCTGTTTTTT. Translated, it gives CASSPPSGRASAGELFF. The chain recombines TRBV18 with TRBJ2-2; 11 positions match TRBD2. J gave up 6 bases and V 0 bases, and 6 bases lay outside the gene matches. Germline CDR1 and CDR2: KGHSH and LQKENI. There are 17 residues in the CDR3.

This clone was observed a single time. The rearrangement uses TRBV28 and TRBJ1-5; 7 bases fit TRBD1. The V segment lost 1 base and the J segment 7 bases; nucleotides outside the gene matches: 10. The germline gives CDR1 MDHEN, CDR2 SYDVKM. This CDR3 region has 16 residues. The DNA for the CDR3 is TGTGCCAGCAGTTTATCAACGGGGACAGCGACCCAGCCCCAGCATTTT. Amino acids: CASSLSTGTATQPQHF.

To note about this clone: At one of its ends the junction is not consistent with the germline gene, which may arise from a read error. V usage is TRBV4-1 and J usage is TRBJ2-2, with 10 bases identical to TRBD1. Per germline, CDR1 MGHRA and CDR2 YSYEKL. The length of the CDR3 is 16 residues. The CDR3 region is CASSQRDRGNTEELFF. In nucleotides, the CDR3 is TGCGCCAGCAGCCAAAGGGACAGGGGTAACACCGAGGAGCTGTTTTTT.

This clone was seen only once. J is TRBJ2-7 and V is TRBV18; 7 nucleotides align to TRBD1. The CDR3 is made up of 15 amino acids. In germline, CDR1 is KGHSH, CDR2 LQKENI. Trimming cost V 3 bases and J 1 base; bases outside gene matches: 6. For the CDR3, the DNA is TGTGCCAGCTCACCCCGGGACAGACCTTCCTACGAGCAGTACTTC. Its protein product is CASSPRDRPSYEQYF.

The chain links TRBV10-1 to TRBJ2-2, with a weak D call TRBD1 (5 bases). The CDR3 has 13 residues. Germline lookup yields CDR1 WNHNN and CDR2 SYGVQD (reference sequence). The ends were cut back, 3 bases at V and 6 bases at J, with 8 bases in the middle. The CDR3 spells CASSDSGPGELFF. The CDR3 DNA is TGCGCCAGCAGTGACTCAGGGCCCGGGGAGCTGTTTTTT.

This clone was seen a single time. The gene calls are TRBV19 and TRBJ2-3, with 11 nucleotides matching TRBD2. This CDR3 is 15 amino acids long. Germline V gene sequence: CDR1 LNHDA, CDR2 SQIVND (reference sequence). After removal of 9 bases from V and 5 bases from J, the junction contained 10 bases not matched to a gene. The CDR3 DNA reads as TGTGCCAGCCCGCCGACGACTAGCGGGATAGATACGCAGTATTTT. It translates to CASPPTTSGIDTQYF.